The 10 T cell receptor beta chains reported below all come from one sample, sequenced in a study of T cell responses to AZD1222 COVID-19 vaccine. Here immunoSEQ multiplex PCR was the method, and the copy in TCRdb shows in-frame clones only, minus some. Among about 140,000 clones listed, about 87% were seen once. The material sequenced was peripheral blood, taken on day 0 of AZD1222 vaccination. The receptors shown here come from an adult in good health.

This clone appeared once. CDR3 region: CASSENDSVPGEGYTF. Written as DNA, the CDR3 is TGTGCCAGCAGTGAAAACGACAGCGTCCCAGGGGAAGGCTACACCTTC. The chain combines TRBV6-1 with TRBJ1-2; D perhaps matches TRBD1 (6 bases). V lost 2 bases to trimming and J lost 8 bases, with 21 bases between them. The CDR3 sequence is 16 residues long. Germline V gene lookup returns CDR1 MNHNS and CDR2 SASEGT.

The chain is built from TRBV7-9 and TRBJ1-2; TRBD1 aligns across 8 bases. The germline V gene has CDR1 SEHNR and CDR2 FQNEAQ (reference sequence). The junction had 13 bases not matched to a gene; V was cut back by 4 bases and J by 3 bases. This CDR3 is built from 17 residues. The CDR3 region has the DNA TGTGCCAGCAGCTCTCAGGGACAGGCAATTTGGGACTATGGCTACACCTTC. This encodes CASSSQGQAIWDYGYTF.

The chain links TRBV15 to TRBJ2-1; unclear D gene. V lost 5 bases and J lost 0, with 14 bases in between. Germline CDR1 reads LNHNV; CDR2 reads YYDKDF (reference sequence). The CDR3 is 16 residues long. CDR3 DNA: TGTGCCACCAGCGGCGACTCAACCGGCTCCTACAATGAGCAGTTCTTC. It is translated as CATSGDSTGSYNEQFF.

The chain recombines TRBV7-2 with TRBJ2-7; 10 positions match TRBD2. The J segment lost 7 bases and the V segment lost 5 bases, leaving 23 bases of the junction unmatched. The CDR3 length is 19 residues. Germline CDR1 SGHTA, CDR2 FQGNSA. CDR3 region: CASSPSTWVASGRGGEQYF. In DNA form, the CDR3 reads TGTGCCAGCAGCCCTTCCACTTGGGTGGCTAGCGGGAGAGGGGGTGAGCAGTACTTC. The entire variable domain, with the rest obtained from reference TRBV7-2 and TRBJ2-7, is as follows: GAGVSQSPSNKVTEKGKDVELRCDPISGHTALYWYRQSLGQGLEFLIYFQGNSAPDKSGLPSDRFSAERTGGSVSTLTIQRTQQEDSAVYLCASSPSTWVASGRGGEQYFGPGTRLTVT.

The chain has TRBV6-2 or TRBV6-3 and TRBJ1-5, with 7 bases fitting TRBD1. The CDR3 covers 15 residues. With 6 bases clipped from V and 0 bases from J, the junction kept 5 bases outside the gene matches. The germline gives CDR1 MNHEY, CDR2 SVGEGT. This CDR3 reads CASSLGTASNQPQHF. In nucleotides, the CDR3 is TGTGCCAGCAGCCTTGGGACAGCTAGCAATCAGCCCCAGCATTTT.

The rearrangement links TRBV19 to TRBJ2-7; weak D call: TRBD2 (5 bases). Germline V lookup: CDR1 LNHDA, CDR2 SQIVND (reference sequence). The CDR3 length is 12 residues. The V end was cut by 7 bases, the J end by 2 bases, with 9 bases between. The CDR3 spells CASNGEAYEQYF. CDR3 in DNA: TGTGCCAGTAACGGGGAAGCCTACGAGCAGTACTTC. Full variable domain (remainder filled in from reference TRBV19 and TRBJ2-7): DGGITQSPKYLFRKEGQNVTLSCEQNLNHDAMYWYRQDPGQGLRLIYYSQIVNDFQKGDIAEGYSVSREKKESFPLTVTSAQKNPTAFYLCASNGEAYEQYFGPGTRLTVT.

The V and J genes are TRBV5-6 and TRBJ2-1; D unclear. The length of the CDR3 is 15 residues. V lost 6 bases to trimming and J lost 8 bases, with 21 bases between them. Germline CDR1 is SGHDT and CDR2 is YYEEEE. This CDR3 reads CASTTPQPGSHEQFF. The CDR3 DNA reads as TGTGCCAGCACCACCCCCCAGCCGGGTTCCCATGAGCAGTTCTTC.

The genes are TRBV7-9 and TRBJ1-2; D is undetermined. CDR1 SEHNR and CDR2 FQNEAQ come from the germline V gene (reference sequence). The CDR3 totals 15 residues. Trimming took off 5 bases at V and 0 bases at J, with 13 bases between the two ends. The CDR3 sequence is CASSHGTQPNYGYTF. In DNA form, the CDR3 reads TGTGCCAGCAGCCACGGTACACAGCCTAACTATGGCTACACCTTC.

This clone was observed a single time. The J gene is TRBJ1-5, the V gene TRBV20-1; D is unclear. V shed 4 bases and J shed 11 bases, with 12 bases lying between them. This CDR3 is 11 amino acids long. Germline loops: CDR1 DFQATT, CDR2 SNEGSKA (reference sequence). The chain's CDR3 is CSATHDSSQHF. The CDR3 nucleotides read TGCAGTGCTACCCATGACTCGTCCCAGCATTTT.

This chain links TRBV4-2 with TRBJ1-2, with 8 positions matching TRBD1. CDR1 and CDR2 (germline): LGHNA, YNFKEQ. The CDR3 loop spans 14 amino acids. V lost 7 bases, J lost 4 bases, and 8 bases stayed unmatched. The CDR3 loop is CASTEGDRSYGYTF. For the CDR3, the DNA is TGTGCCAGCACCGAGGGGGACAGGAGCTATGGCTACACCTTC.